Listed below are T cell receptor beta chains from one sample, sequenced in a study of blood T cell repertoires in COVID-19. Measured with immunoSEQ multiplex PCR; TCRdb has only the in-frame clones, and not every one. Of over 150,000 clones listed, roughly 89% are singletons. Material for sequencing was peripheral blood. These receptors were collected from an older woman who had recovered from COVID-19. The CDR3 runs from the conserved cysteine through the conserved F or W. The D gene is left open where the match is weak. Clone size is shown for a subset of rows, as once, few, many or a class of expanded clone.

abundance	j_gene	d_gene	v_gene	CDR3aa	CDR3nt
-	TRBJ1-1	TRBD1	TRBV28	CASRGQNGEIAFF	TGTGCCAGCAGGGGACAGAACGGAGAAATAGCTTTCTTT
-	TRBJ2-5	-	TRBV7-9	CASSHRGRVEETQYF	TGTGCCAGCAGCCATCGTGGCAGGGTTGAAGAGACCCAGTACTTC
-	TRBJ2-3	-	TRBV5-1	CASSLGAGFTDTQYF	TGCGCCAGCAGCTTGGGGGCAGGGTTCACAGATACGCAGTATTTT
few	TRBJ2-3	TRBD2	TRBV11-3	CASSLGGTSRDTQYF	TGTGCCAGCAGCTTAGGTGGGACTAGCAGGGATACGCAGTATTTT
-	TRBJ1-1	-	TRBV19	CASSMEGPEAFF	TGTGCCAGTAGTATGGAGGGTCCTGAAGCTTTCTTT
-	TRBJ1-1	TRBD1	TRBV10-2	CASRRGQGTNTEAFF	TGCGCCAGCAGGCGCGGACAGGGAACGAACACTGAAGCTTTCTTT
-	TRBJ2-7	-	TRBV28	CASSLPTGLPSYEQYF	TGTGCCAGCAGTTTACCCACAGGGTTACCCTCCTACGAGCAGTACTTC
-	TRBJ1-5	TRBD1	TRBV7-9	CASSPWTGDQPQHF	TGTGCCAGCAGCCCGTGGACAGGGGATCAGCCCCAGCATTTT
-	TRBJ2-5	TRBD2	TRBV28	CASSFGSGIQETQYF	TGTGCCAGCAGCTTCGGGAGCGGGATCCAAGAGACCCAGTACTTC
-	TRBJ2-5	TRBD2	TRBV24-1	CATSRSGGDQETQYF	TGTGCCACCAGTAGAAGCGGGGGCGACCAAGAGACCCAGTACTTC